This T cell receptor beta chain was identified in a study of shared clonotypes between healthy human individuals. In germline, CDR1 is SGHRS, CDR2 YFSETQ. The V end lost 10 bases, the J end lost 3 bases, and 22 bases lay between the germline ends. The CDR3 length is 15 residues. Sequencing used immunoSEQ multiplex PCR; TCRdb keeps in-frame clones, though not all of them. The top ten hold roughly 0.36% of the sample, which has fewer than 1.8 million clones, around 98.5% seen once. The sample taken for sequencing was naive CD4+ T cells sorted from blood. This sample's subset: CD45RA+ positively selected. This receptor was obtained from a man aged 30 to 45 in good health. The chain is built from TRBV5-1 and TRBJ1-1, with D tentatively TRBD1 (5 bases). Here the CDR3 DNA reads TGCGCCCAGACCCACCCGGACAAATTTGACACTGAAGCTTTCTTT. It encodes CAQTHPDKFDTEAFF.